The 31 T cell receptor beta chains below were found in one sample sequenced in a study of blood T cell repertoires in COVID-19. TCRdb's copy holds only in-frame clones and misses some; the assay was immunoSEQ multiplex PCR. In the table there are under 350,000 clones, more than 85% of which are singletons. The source material was peripheral blood. These receptors were collected from a man between 65 and 79 years old with acute or convalescent COVID-19.

The chain recombines TRBV7-2 with TRBJ2-1, with 9 bases aligning to TRBD2. Germline V CDR1 and CDR2: SGHTA, FQGNSA. The CDR3 runs to 15 residues. V shed 5 bases and J 8 bases; nucleotides not matched to a gene: 10. In nucleotides, the CDR3 is TGTGCCAGCAGCCTTTATGGGACTAGCAGGGATGAGCAGTTCTTC. It specifies CASSLYGTSRDEQFF.

V gene TRBV18 combines with J gene TRBJ2-1; 7 bases fit TRBD2. J lost 2 bases, V lost 10 bases, and 11 bases had no gene match. The CDR3 consists of 15 residues. Germline CDR1 reads KGHSH; CDR2 reads LQKENI. CDR3 loop: CATSLSGNAYNEQFF. CDR3 in DNA: TGTGCCACCTCTCTAAGCGGGAACGCCTACAATGAGCAGTTCTTC. The full variable domain, with the rest looked up from reference TRBV18 and TRBJ2-1, is NAGVMQNPRHLVRRRGQEARLRCSPMKGHSHVYWYRQLPEEGLKFMVYLQKENIIDESGMPKERFSAEFPKEGPSILRIQQVVRGDSAAYFCATSLSGNAYNEQFFGPGTRLTVL.

This chain connects TRBV4-3 to TRBJ1-2; 7 bases are shared with TRBD1. The germline V gene has CDR1 LGHNA and CDR2 YSLEER. This CDR3 region has 13 residues. Trimming removed 1 base from V and 8 bases from J; junction bases left unmatched: 4. Here the CDR3 DNA reads TGCGCCAGCAGCCAAGGACAGGGCAGCGGCTACACCTTC. This gives the protein CASSQGQGSGYTF.

This clone was found once. The V gene is TRBV29-1, the J gene TRBJ1-2; D is unresolved. Germline V gives CDR1 SQVTM, CDR2 ANQGSEA. The ends were cut back, 5 bases at V and 10 bases at J, with 23 bases in the middle. The length of the CDR3 is 14 residues. As DNA, the CDR3 is TGCAGCGTTCTGGATCGCCAGGCCCCTCGTGACTACACCTTC. Translation: CSVLDRQAPRDYTF.

In its sample, this clone was seen once. The gene calls are TRBV4-3 and TRBJ1-5, with no clear D. V was cut by 0 bases and J by 7 bases, with 7 bases left in between. The CDR3 runs to 13 residues. Germline CDR1 reads LGHNA; CDR2 reads YSLEER. DNA for the CDR3: TGCGCCAGCAGCCAAGAAATCCAACAGCCCCAGCATTTT. This codes for CASSQEIQQPQHF.

The J gene is TRBJ2-3, the V gene TRBV7-3; TRBD2 matches 9 bases. Germline assignment: CDR1 SGHTA and CDR2 FQGTGA. The CDR3 has 16 amino acids. V gave up 3 bases and J gave up 0 bases; unmatched junction bases: 4. CDR3 DNA sequence: TGTGCCAGCAGCTTGGTAGCGGGGGCAAGCACAGATACGCAGTATTTT. Its translation is CASSLVAGASTDTQYF.

The V gene is TRBV4-3, the J gene TRBJ2-1; 8 bases line up with TRBD2. Germline CDR1 and CDR2: LGHNA and YSLEER. The CDR3 loop spans 14 amino acids. After removal of 6 bases from V and 5 bases from J, the junction contained 6 bases not matched to a gene. CDR3 coding DNA: TGCGCCAGCAGTCAGCGGGAGCAGAACAATGAGCAGTTCTTC. It specifies CASSQREQNNEQFF.

CDR3: CASRGQGLNTEAFF. The DNA of the CDR3 is TGTGCCAGCAGAGGACAGGGGCTGAACACTGAAGCTTTCTTT. The J gene is TRBJ1-1, the V gene TRBV2; 9 nucleotides line up with TRBD1. Germline V CDR1 and CDR2: SNHLY, FYNNEI. The trim removed 6 bases at V and 0 bases at J, leaving 2 bases unmatched. The length of the CDR3 is 14 residues.

This chain uses TRBV4-1 with TRBJ1-4; D possibly corresponds to TRBD1 (5 bases). Germline V CDR1 and CDR2: MGHRA, YSYEKL. This CDR3 comprises 18 residues. Deletions cut 1 base from V and 0 bases from J, with 15 bases between. The CDR3 bases are TGCGCCAGCAGCCAAGGGTTGAGACAGCGTGCAACTAATGAAAAACTGTTTTTT. Translation: CASSQGLRQRATNEKLFF.

The V and J genes are TRBV5-1 and TRBJ1-6, with 7 bases aligning to TRBD1. The CDR3 runs 16 residues. Germline V lookup: CDR1 SGHRS, CDR2 YFSETQ. J gave up 7 bases and V 5 bases, and 12 bases lay outside the gene matches. The CDR3 DNA sequence: TGCGCCAGCAGGGAGCGTACCGGGACAGACAATTCACCCCTCCACTTT. Residues: CASRERTGTDNSPLHF.

The V call is TRBV28, the J call TRBJ1-6, with 9 positions matching TRBD1. The trim removed 6 bases at V and 10 bases at J, leaving 10 bases unmatched. The CDR3 is 15 amino acids. Per the germline V gene, CDR1 is MDHEN and CDR2 is SYDVKM. Written as DNA, the CDR3 is TGTGCCAGCAGCGCCCCGACAGGGGGAGGATCACCCCTCCACTTT. Translation gives CASSAPTGGGSPLHF.

The chain carries TRBV5-4 and TRBJ2-5; D not resolved. This CDR3 comprises 13 residues. The V gene lost 4 bases and the J gene lost 5 bases, with 12 bases spanning the gap. CDR1 is SGHNT and CDR2 is YYREEE in the germline V gene (reference sequence). The CDR3 is CASSIRMGETQYF. CDR3 DNA sequence: TGTGCCAGCAGCATTAGGATGGGCGAGACCCAGTACTTC. Looking up the rest from reference TRBV5-4 and TRBJ2-5 gives the full variable domain: ETGVTQSPTHLIKTRGQQVTLRCSSQSGHNTVSWYQQALGQGPQFIFQYYREEENGRGNFPPRFSGLQFPNYSSELNVNALELDDSALYLCASSIRMGETQYFGPGTRLLVL.

Here the CDR3 reads CASSYSLANNEQFF. CDR3 bases: TGTGCCAGCAGTTACTCGCTAGCCAACAATGAGCAGTTCTTC. This chain uses TRBV6-5 with TRBJ2-1, with TRBD2 as a possible D gene (5 bases). Germline V CDR1 and CDR2: MNHEY, SVGAGI. This CDR3 contains 14 residues. V dropped 0 bases and J dropped 5 bases, with 8 bases sitting between them.

The chain combines TRBV7-2 with TRBJ2-5; D perhaps matches TRBD2 (5 bases). The CDR3 is 14 amino acids. Germline CDR1 SGHTA, CDR2 FQGNSA. The V end was cut by 5 bases, the J end by 5 bases, with 15 bases between. DNA of the CDR3: TGTGCCAGCAGCACTCAAAGTCAGCGGGAGACCCAGTACTTC. The encoded protein is CASSTQSQRETQYF. The complete variable domain, with remaining parts taken from reference TRBV7-2 and TRBJ2-5, reads GAGVSQSPSNKVTEKGKDVELRCDPISGHTALYWYRQSLGQGLEFLIYFQGNSAPDKSGLPSDRFSAERTGGSVSTLTIQRTQQEDSAVYLCASSTQSQRETQYFGPGTRLLVL.

This chain connects TRBV7-2 to TRBJ1-1; a weak D match, TRBD1 (5 bases). Germline V gene data show CDR1 as SGHTA and CDR2 as FQGNSA. CDR3 size: 16 residues. Trimming took off 1 base at V and 4 bases at J, with 16 bases between the two ends. The CDR3 sequence: CASSLDWGRMVTEAFF. In DNA, the CDR3 is TGTGCCAGCAGCTTAGACTGGGGGAGGATGGTCACTGAAGCTTTCTTT.

This clone was seen a few times. The chain recombines TRBV2 with TRBJ1-4; 8 bases are a match to TRBD1. CDR1 SNHLY and CDR2 FYNNEI come from the germline V gene. The CDR3 length is 14 residues. V trimming: 6 bases; J trimming: 8 bases; junction bases outside the gene matches: 8. CDR3 protein: CASSIQGVREKLFF. Written as DNA, the CDR3 is TGTGCCAGCAGCATACAGGGGGTCAGAGAAAAACTGTTTTTT.

This clone was observed a few times. Distinct nucleotide sequences in the sample also encode this CDR3. This chain uses TRBV5-1 with TRBJ2-7; D perhaps matches TRBD1 (6 bases). V was shortened by 3 bases and J by 0 bases, with 10 bases between the two germline ends. There are 14 residues in the CDR3. The germline CDR1 and CDR2 sequences are SGHRS and YFSETQ. Here the CDR3 reads CASSSDSSSYEQYF. CDR3 nucleotides: TGCGCCAGCAGCTCGGACAGCAGCTCCTACGAGCAGTACTTC. Full variable domain (remainder filled in from reference TRBV5-1 and TRBJ2-7): KAGVTQTPRYLIKTRGQQVTLSCSPISGHRSVSWYQQTPGQGLQFLFEYFSETQRNKGNFPGRFSGRQFSNSRSEMNVSTLELGDSALYLCASSSDSSSYEQYFGPGTRLTVT.

This chain joins TRBV5-1 and TRBJ1-4; D might be TRBD1 (6 bases). The germline V gene has CDR1 SGHRS and CDR2 YFSETQ. With 4 bases removed from V and 0 bases from J, the gap between germline ends came to 19 bases. CDR3 size: 18 residues. DNA of the CDR3: TGCGCCAGCAGCCTCGGGACCAGGGGTACTACAACTAATGAAAAACTGTTTTTT. Amino acids: CASSLGTRGTTTNEKLFF.

This clone was seen just once. The chain recombines TRBV9 with TRBJ2-3; TRBD2 matches 10 bases. The V segment lost 3 bases and the J segment 2 bases; nucleotides outside the gene matches: 3. Germline-derived CDR1 and CDR2 are SGDLS and YYNGEE. The CDR3 is 15 amino acids. The CDR3 region has the DNA TGTGCCAGCAGCGGTAGCGGGGGGACCACAGATACGCAGTATTTT. Translation gives CASSGSGGTTDTQYF.

V gene TRBV5-1 combines with J gene TRBJ1-5; D possibly corresponds to TRBD1 (6 bases). The germline V and J ends were trimmed by 0 bases and 6 bases, with 13 bases remaining between them. The CDR3 extends over 15 amino acids. CDR1 SGHRS and CDR2 YFSETQ come from the germline V gene. The CDR3 DNA reads as TGCGCCAGCAGCTTGGAGGGCGGGGGCGGTCAGCCCCAGCATTTT. It translates to CASSLEGGGGQPQHF.

This clone was counted a single time. V and J are TRBV13 and TRBJ1-5, with 8 positions matching TRBD1. The CDR3 spans 15 residues. V trimming: 5 bases; J trimming: 6 bases; junction bases outside the gene matches: 9. Germline assignment: CDR1 PRHDT and CDR2 FYEKMQ (reference sequence). The CDR3 DNA follows: TGTGCCAGCAGCAGTGCAGGGGGCGTGGGTCAGCCCCAGCATTTT. Amino acid sequence: CASSSAGGVGQPQHF. Full variable domain (remainder filled in from reference TRBV13 and TRBJ1-5): AAGVIQSPRHLIKEKRETATLKCYPIPRHDTVYWYQQGPGQDPQFLISFYEKMQSDKGSIPDRFSAQQFSDYHSELNMSSLELGDSALYFCASSSAGGVGQPQHFGDGTRLSIL.

This clone appeared once. This rearrangement joins TRBV14 to TRBJ2-2, with D tentatively TRBD1 (7 bases). Per the germline V gene, CDR1 is SGHDN and CDR2 is FVKESK. This CDR3 spans 15 amino acids. The V end lost 1 base, the J end lost 6 bases, and 12 bases lay between the germline ends. The CDR3 DNA reads TGTGCCAGCAGCCAAGCTTGGAGGGGGCCCGGGGAGCTGTTTTTT. Amino acids: CASSQAWRGPGELFF.

This chain links TRBV6-1 with TRBJ2-3, with TRBD2 as a possible D gene (6 bases). CDR1 is MNHNS and CDR2 is SASEGT in the germline V gene. The CDR3 totals 15 residues. Deletions cut 0 bases from V and 2 bases from J, with 9 bases between. The chain's CDR3 is CASSEALAATDTQYF. The CDR3 nucleotides are TGTGCCAGCAGTGAAGCATTAGCGGCCACAGATACGCAGTATTTT.

This chain joins TRBV6-1 and TRBJ2-3; TRBD2 matches 9 bases. The length of the CDR3 is 15 residues. In germline, CDR1 is MNHNS, CDR2 SASEGT. V dropped 2 bases and J dropped 4; count of bases not matched to a gene: 4. CDR3 amino acids: CASSERASGADTQYF. As DNA, the CDR3 is TGTGCCAGCAGTGAACGGGCTAGCGGGGCAGATACGCAGTATTTT.

The V gene is TRBV7-2, the J gene TRBJ1-4; possibly TRBD1 for D (5 bases). The CDR3 runs 14 residues. Germline CDR1 is SGHTA and CDR2 is FQGNSA. Trimming removed 5 bases from V and 6 bases from J, with 13 bases in between. The CDR3 here is CASSIQALDEKLFF. The CDR3 nucleotides are TGTGCCAGCAGCATACAGGCTCTCGATGAAAAACTGTTTTTT.

The chain couples TRBV28 to TRBJ2-5; D unresolved. The CDR3 covers 15 residues. Trimming removed 1 base at V and 5 bases at J, with 14 bases between. CDR1 MDHEN and CDR2 SYDVKM come from the germline V gene. CDR3 protein: CASSLYPSFRETQYF. CDR3 nucleotide sequence: TGTGCCAGCAGTTTATACCCGTCTTTCCGGGAGACCCAGTACTTC.

The rearrangement links TRBV15 to TRBJ2-5, with 7 nucleotides matching TRBD2. The CDR3 loop spans 15 amino acids. From germline, CDR1 is LNHNV and CDR2 YYDKDF (reference sequence). Trimming took 5 bases from V and 4 from J; bases not matched to a gene: 10. The CDR3 region is CATSGRAGGAETQYF. DNA of the CDR3: TGTGCCACCAGCGGGAGGGCAGGTGGTGCAGAGACCCAGTACTTC.

The genes are TRBV13 and TRBJ2-2; D perhaps matches TRBD1 (6 bases). Per the germline V gene, CDR1 is PRHDT and CDR2 is FYEKMQ (reference sequence). V dropped 8 bases and J dropped 1 base, with 11 bases sitting between them. The CDR3 consists of 14 residues. The CDR3 bases are TGTGCCAGCCATGGGACACGGAACACCGGGGAGCTGTTTTTT. Translated, it gives CASHGTRNTGELFF.

This rearrangement joins TRBV5-1 to TRBJ2-7, with 7 bases fitting TRBD1. The germline V gene encodes CDR1 SGHRS and CDR2 YFSETQ. The CDR3 covers 13 residues. The J segment lost 7 bases and the V segment lost 0 bases, leaving 4 bases of the junction unmatched. CDR3 residues: CASSLGQGQEQYF. CDR3 bases: TGCGCCAGCAGCTTGGGACAGGGTCAAGAGCAGTACTTC.

The gene calls are TRBV28 and TRBJ2-1; a weak D match, TRBD2 (6 bases). This CDR3 is 15 amino acids long. Germline values: CDR1 MDHEN, CDR2 SYDVKM. V was pared by 8 bases and J by 1 base, with 15 bases between. CDR3 sequence reads: CASGVAGFSYNEQFF. DNA of the CDR3: TGTGCCAGCGGGGTGGCGGGATTTTCCTACAATGAGCAGTTCTTC.

CDR3 region: CASSYRLAGHEQYF. In nucleotides, the CDR3 is TGTGCCAGCAGTTATCGACTAGCGGGACACGAGCAGTACTTC. The chain joins TRBV6-9 to TRBJ2-7; 11 bases agree with TRBD2. Germline CDR1 reads MNHGY; CDR2 reads SVAAGI. Unmatched junction bases numbered 2, after V lost 2 bases and J lost 5 bases. CDR3 length equals 14 residues.